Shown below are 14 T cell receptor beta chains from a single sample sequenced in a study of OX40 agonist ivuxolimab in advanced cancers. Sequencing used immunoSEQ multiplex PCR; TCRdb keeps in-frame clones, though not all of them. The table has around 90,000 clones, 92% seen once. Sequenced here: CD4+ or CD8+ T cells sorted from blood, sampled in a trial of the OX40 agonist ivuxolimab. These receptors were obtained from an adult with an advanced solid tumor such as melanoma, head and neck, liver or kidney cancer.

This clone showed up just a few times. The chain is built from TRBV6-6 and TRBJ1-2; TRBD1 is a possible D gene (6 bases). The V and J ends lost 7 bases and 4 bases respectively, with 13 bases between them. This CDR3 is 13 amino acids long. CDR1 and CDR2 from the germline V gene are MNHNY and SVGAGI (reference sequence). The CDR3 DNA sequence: TGTGCCAGCAATGGGGGGCTTAGCTATGGCTACACCTTC. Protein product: CASNGGLSYGYTF.

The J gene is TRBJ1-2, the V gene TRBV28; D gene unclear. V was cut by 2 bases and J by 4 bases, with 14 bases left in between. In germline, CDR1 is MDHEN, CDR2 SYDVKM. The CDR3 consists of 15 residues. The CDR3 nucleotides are TGTGCCAGCAGTTTAGTAGCTGACCTGGGCTATGGCTACACCTTC. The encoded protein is CASSLVADLGYGYTF.

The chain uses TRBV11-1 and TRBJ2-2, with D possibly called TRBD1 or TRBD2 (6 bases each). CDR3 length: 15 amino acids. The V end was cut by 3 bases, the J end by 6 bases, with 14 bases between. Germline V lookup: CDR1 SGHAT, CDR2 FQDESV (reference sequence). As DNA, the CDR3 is TGTGCCAGCAGCTTGCGCGTCGGGGGCTCCGGGGAGCTGTTTTTT. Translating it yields CASSLRVGGSGELFF.

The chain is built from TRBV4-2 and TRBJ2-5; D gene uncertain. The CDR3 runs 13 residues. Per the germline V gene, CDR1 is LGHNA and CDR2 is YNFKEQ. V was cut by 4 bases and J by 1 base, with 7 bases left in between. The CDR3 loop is CASSLDGQETQYF. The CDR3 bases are TGTGCCAGCAGCCTAGACGGCCAAGAGACCCAGTACTTC.

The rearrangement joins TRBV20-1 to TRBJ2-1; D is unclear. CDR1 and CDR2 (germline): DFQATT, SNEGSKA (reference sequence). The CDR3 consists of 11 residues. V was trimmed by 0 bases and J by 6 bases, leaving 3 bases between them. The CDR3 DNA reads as TGCAGTGCTAGAGATCCCAATGAGCAGTTCTTC. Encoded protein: CSARDPNEQFF.

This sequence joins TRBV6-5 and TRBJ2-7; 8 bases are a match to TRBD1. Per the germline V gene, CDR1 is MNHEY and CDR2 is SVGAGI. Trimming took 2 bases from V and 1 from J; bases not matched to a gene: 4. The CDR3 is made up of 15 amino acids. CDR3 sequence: CASSYRRTGSYEQYF. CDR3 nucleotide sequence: TGTGCCAGCAGTTACCGGAGGACAGGGTCCTACGAGCAGTACTTC.

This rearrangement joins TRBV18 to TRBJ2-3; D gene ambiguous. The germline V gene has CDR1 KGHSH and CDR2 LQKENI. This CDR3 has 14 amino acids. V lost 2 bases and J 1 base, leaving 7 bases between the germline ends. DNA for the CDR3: TGTGCCAGCTCACCAATTCAAGGCACAGATACGCAGTATTTT. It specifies CASSPIQGTDTQYF.

The DNA of the CDR3 is TGCGCCAGCAGCCTGGACTATACGCAGTTCTTC. It is translated as CASSLDYTQFF. J is TRBJ2-1 and V is TRBV5-1; tentative D call: TRBD2 (6 bases). The germline V and J ends were trimmed by 4 bases and 12 bases, with 11 bases remaining between them. The V gene's germline CDR1 is SGHRS and CDR2 YFSETQ. CDR3 length equals 11 residues. The whole variable domain, remainder taken from reference TRBV5-1 and TRBJ2-1, is KAGVTQTPRYLIKTRGQQVTLSCSPISGHRSVSWYQQTPGQGLQFLFEYFSETQRNKGNFPGRFSGRQFSNSRSEMNVSTLELGDSALYLCASSLDYTQFFGPGTRLTVL.

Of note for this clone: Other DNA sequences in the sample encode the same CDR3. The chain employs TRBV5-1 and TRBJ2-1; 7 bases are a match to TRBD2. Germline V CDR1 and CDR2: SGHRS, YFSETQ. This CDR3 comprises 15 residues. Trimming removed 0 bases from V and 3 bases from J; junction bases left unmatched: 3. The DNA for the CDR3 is TGCGCCAGCAGCTTGGCCAGCGGGATCTACAATGAGCAGTTCTTC. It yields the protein CASSLASGIYNEQFF. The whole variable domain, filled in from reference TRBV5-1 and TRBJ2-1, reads KAGVTQTPRYLIKTRGQQVTLSCSPISGHRSVSWYQQTPGQGLQFLFEYFSETQRNKGNFPGRFSGRQFSNSRSEMNVSTLELGDSALYLCASSLASGIYNEQFFGPGTRLTVL.

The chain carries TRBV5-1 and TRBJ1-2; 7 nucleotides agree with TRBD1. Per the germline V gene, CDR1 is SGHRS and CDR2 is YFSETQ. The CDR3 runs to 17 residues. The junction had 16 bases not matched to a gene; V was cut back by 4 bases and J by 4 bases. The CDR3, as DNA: TGCGCCAGCAGCCCCCTCACCGCCGACAGGGTGGCCTATGGCTACACCTTC. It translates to CASSPLTADRVAYGYTF.

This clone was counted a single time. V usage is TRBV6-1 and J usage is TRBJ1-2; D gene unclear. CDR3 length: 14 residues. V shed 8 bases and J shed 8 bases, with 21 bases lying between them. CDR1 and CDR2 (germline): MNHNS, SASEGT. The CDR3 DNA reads TGTGCCAGCTCCTCCAGAACACCGCTCTTGGGCTACACCTTC. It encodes CASSSRTPLLGYTF.

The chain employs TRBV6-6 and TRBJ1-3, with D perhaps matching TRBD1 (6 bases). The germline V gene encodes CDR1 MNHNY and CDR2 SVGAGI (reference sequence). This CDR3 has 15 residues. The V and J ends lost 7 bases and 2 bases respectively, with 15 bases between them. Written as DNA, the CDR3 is TGTGCCAGCAAGGTCGGAGGACAGACTGGAAACACCATATATTTT. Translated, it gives CASKVGGQTGNTIYF.

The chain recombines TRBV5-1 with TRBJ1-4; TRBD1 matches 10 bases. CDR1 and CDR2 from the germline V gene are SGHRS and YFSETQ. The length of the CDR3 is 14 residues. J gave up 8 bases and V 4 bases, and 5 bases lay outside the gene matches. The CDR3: CASSLGQGWEKLFF. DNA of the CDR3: TGCGCCAGCAGCCTGGGACAGGGGTGGGAAAAACTGTTTTTT.

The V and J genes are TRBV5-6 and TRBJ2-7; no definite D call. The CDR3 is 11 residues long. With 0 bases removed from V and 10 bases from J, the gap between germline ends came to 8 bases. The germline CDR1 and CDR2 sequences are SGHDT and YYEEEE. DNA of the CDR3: TGTGCCAGCAGCTTGGGTGGACCTCAGTACTTC. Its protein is CASSLGGPQYF.